This entry lists 14 T cell receptor beta chains sequenced from one sample in a study of shared clonotypes between healthy human individuals. Libraries were prepared by immunoSEQ multiplex PCR; TCRdb keeps only in-frame clonotypes and omits some of them. The sample lists 1.5 million to 2.5 million clones; roughly 95% were seen once. Positively selected for CCR7, the CD45RO-negative cells used as naive CD8 cells excluded terminally differentiated effector memory CD45RA+ cells. The source material was naive CD8+ T cells sorted from blood. The receptors derive from a man aged 18 to 29 in good health.

The V call is TRBV6-1, the J call TRBJ2-7; D is unclear. Germline V lookup: CDR1 MNHNS, CDR2 SASEGT. This CDR3 is built from 12 residues. The ends were cut back, 0 bases at V and 7 bases at J, with 7 bases in the middle. The CDR3 spells CASSEAASEQYF. Written as DNA, the CDR3 is TGTGCCAGCAGTGAAGCGGCAAGTGAGCAGTACTTC.

The rearrangement uses TRBV28 and TRBJ2-7; unclear D gene. V was pared by 4 bases and J by 5 bases, with 6 bases between. The CDR3 loop spans 11 amino acids. Germline CDR1 and CDR2: MDHEN and SYDVKM. CDR3 region: CASSSRDEQYF. CDR3 DNA sequence: TGTGCCAGCAGTTCCCGGGACGAGCAGTACTTC.

J is TRBJ2-7 and V is TRBV10-1; D is perhaps TRBD2 (6 bases). CDR1 WNHNN and CDR2 SYGVQD come from the germline V gene (reference sequence). CDR3 length: 17 residues. Trimming stripped 0 bases from V and 6 bases from J, with 21 bases between. The CDR3 DNA is TGCGCCAGCAGTGAGTCGCCGGAGGGTGCCCCCACCGGCGAGCAGTACTTC. Translating it yields CASSESPEGAPTGEQYF.

J is TRBJ2-3 and V is TRBV6-1; 8 bases map to TRBD2. Germline V gene data show CDR1 as MNHNS and CDR2 as SASEGT. This CDR3 is 20 amino acids long. Trimming removed 2 bases from V and 3 bases from J; junction bases left unmatched: 19. CDR3 protein: CASSESTSGITHRITDTQYF. CDR3 nucleotide sequence: TGTGCCAGCAGTGAAAGTACTAGCGGCATCACCCACAGGATAACAGATACGCAGTATTTT.

The rearrangement uses TRBV7-9 and TRBJ2-7; tentatively, D is TRBD1 (6 bases). CDR1 and CDR2 (germline): SEHNR, FQNEAQ (reference sequence). V dropped 0 bases and J dropped 0 bases, with 9 bases sitting between them. This CDR3 has 15 residues. The CDR3 spells CASSLAQGHSYEQYF. As DNA, the CDR3 is TGTGCCAGCAGCTTAGCACAGGGTCACTCCTACGAGCAGTACTTC.

The chain links TRBV12-5 to TRBJ1-1; D remains ambiguous. Germline V CDR1 and CDR2: LGHNT, FRNRAP. CDR3 length equals 15 residues. V was shortened by 6 bases and J by 4 bases, with 18 bases between the two germline ends. CDR3 in DNA: TGTGCTAGTGGGCTGGACCTAGGGCGGGGCACTGAAGCTTTCTTT. This translates into CASGLDLGRGTEAFF. Supplemented by reference TRBV12-5 and TRBJ1-1, the full variable domain reads DARVTQTPRHKVTEMGQEVTMRCQPILGHNTVFWYRQTMMQGLELLAYFRNRAPLDDSGMPKDRFSAEMPDATLATLKIQPSEPRDSAVYFCASGLDLGRGTEAFFGQGTRLTVV.

The V and J genes are TRBV4-1 and TRBJ1-3; D gene unclear. Trimming took 0 bases from V and 0 from J, leaving 6 bases between them. This CDR3 is 15 amino acids long. The V gene's germline CDR1 is MGHRA and CDR2 YSYEKL. As DNA, the CDR3 is TGCGCCAGCAGCCAAGAGGGCTTCTCTGGAAACACCATATATTTT. Amino acid sequence: CASSQEGFSGNTIYF.

This clone was picked up one time. The V gene is TRBV29-1, the J gene TRBJ2-1; 9 bases match TRBD2. The germline V gene encodes CDR1 SQVTM and CDR2 ANQGSEA. CDR3 length: 13 amino acids. J gave up 6 bases and V 4 bases, and 4 bases lay outside the gene matches. The CDR3 sequence is CSVVLAGSNEQFF. CDR3 nucleotide sequence: TGCAGCGTTGTTCTAGCGGGGAGCAATGAGCAGTTCTTC.

The gene calls are TRBV10-1 and TRBJ1-2; D remains unclear. Trimming stripped 10 bases from V and 6 bases from J, with 24 bases between. Germline V gene sequence: CDR1 WNHNN, CDR2 SYGVQD (reference sequence). The CDR3 extends over 15 amino acids. The CDR3 loop is CATTPKGSGIHGYTF. CDR3 sequence (DNA): TGCGCCACCACCCCAAAAGGGTCTGGGATACATGGCTACACCTTC.

This rearrangement joins TRBV2 to TRBJ2-1, with a possible D match to TRBD1 (6 bases). Germline CDR1 and CDR2: SNHLY and FYNNEI. Trimming pared 3 bases from V and 4 bases from J, leaving 10 bases between. The CDR3 totals 14 residues. In DNA form, the CDR3 reads TGTGCCAGCAGTGAGGGGACACATTACAATGAGCAGTTCTTC. As protein: CASSEGTHYNEQFF.

The chain uses TRBV25-1 and TRBJ1-2; maybe TRBD1 (6 bases). The CDR3 is made up of 12 amino acids. Germline V CDR1 and CDR2: MGHDK, SYGVNS. V shed 6 bases and J shed 1 base, with 6 bases lying between them. The CDR3 sequence: CASRDSNYGYTF. CDR3 DNA sequence: TGTGCCAGCAGGGACAGTAACTATGGCTACACCTTC.

With regard to this clone: Different DNA sequences within this sample yield the same CDR3. The rearrangement links TRBV27 to TRBJ2-7; D possibly matches TRBD1 or TRBD2 (5 bases each). The CDR3 covers 14 residues. Germline V CDR1 and CDR2: MNHEY, SMNVEV (reference sequence). V shed 2 bases and J shed 2 bases, with 10 bases lying between them. This chain's CDR3 is CASSLAGATYEQYF. For the CDR3, the DNA is TGTGCCAGCAGTTTAGCCGGGGCCACCTACGAGCAGTACTTC.

V is TRBV27 and J is TRBJ2-7; the D is unclear. V shed 9 bases and J shed 0 bases, with 9 bases lying between them. This CDR3 has 12 residues. Germline CDR1 is MNHEY and CDR2 is SMNVEV (reference sequence). The CDR3 loop is CASRSNSYEQYF. The CDR3 DNA reads TGTGCCAGTAGGTCCAACTCCTACGAGCAGTACTTC.

This chain links TRBV9 with TRBJ2-1, with a tentative D call TRBD2 (6 bases). V shed 4 bases and J shed 8 bases, with 10 bases lying between them. The CDR3 runs to 12 residues. The V gene's germline CDR1 is SGDLS and CDR2 YYNGEE. CDR3 nucleotides: TGTGCCAGCAGCCCCTGGGGGGATGAGCAGTTCTTC. Amino acids: CASSPWGDEQFF.